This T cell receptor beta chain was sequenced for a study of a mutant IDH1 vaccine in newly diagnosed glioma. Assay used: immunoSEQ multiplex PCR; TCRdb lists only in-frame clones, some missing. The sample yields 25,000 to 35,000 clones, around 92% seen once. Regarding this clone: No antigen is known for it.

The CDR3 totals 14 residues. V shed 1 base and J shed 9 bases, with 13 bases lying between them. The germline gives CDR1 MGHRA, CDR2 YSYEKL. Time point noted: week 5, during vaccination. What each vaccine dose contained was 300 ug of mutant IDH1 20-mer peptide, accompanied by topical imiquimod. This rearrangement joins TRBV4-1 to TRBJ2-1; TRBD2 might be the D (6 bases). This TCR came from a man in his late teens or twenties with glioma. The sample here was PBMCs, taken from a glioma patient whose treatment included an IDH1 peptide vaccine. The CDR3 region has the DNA TGCGCCAGCAGCCAAGGACTAGTAAGGGGTGAGCAGTTCTTC. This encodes CASSQGLVRGEQFF.